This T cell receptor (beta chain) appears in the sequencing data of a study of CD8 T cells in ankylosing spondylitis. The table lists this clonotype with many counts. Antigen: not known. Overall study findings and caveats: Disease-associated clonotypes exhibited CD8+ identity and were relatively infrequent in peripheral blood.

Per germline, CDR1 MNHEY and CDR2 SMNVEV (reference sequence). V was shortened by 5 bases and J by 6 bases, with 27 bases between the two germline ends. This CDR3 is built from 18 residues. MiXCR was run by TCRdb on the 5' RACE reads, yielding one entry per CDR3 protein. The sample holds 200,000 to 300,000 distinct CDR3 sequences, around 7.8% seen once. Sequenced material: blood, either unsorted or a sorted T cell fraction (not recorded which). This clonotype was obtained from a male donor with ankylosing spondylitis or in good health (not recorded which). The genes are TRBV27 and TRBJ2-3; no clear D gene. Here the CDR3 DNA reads TGTGCCAGCAGTCGAGTAAATACCGGGCGGCCCTGGTGGGATACGCAGTATTTT. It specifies CASSRVNTGRPWWDTQYF.